These T cell receptor beta chains were read from a single sample in a study of shared clonotypes between healthy human individuals. Here immunoSEQ multiplex PCR was the method, and the copy in TCRdb shows in-frame clones only, minus some. This table holds roughly 1,600,000 clones, just under 99% found once. Sequences were obtained from naive CD4+ T cells sorted from blood. Every receptor here comes from a man in his thirties or forties in good health. The CDR3 runs from the conserved cysteine through the conserved F or W. The order of the fields is CDR3 length, D gene, J gene, V gene, clone size, CDR3 protein, CDR3 DNA. A D gene is named only where the DNA matches it firmly. Expanded clones are given a class, and other clones once, few, many or no size at all.

17 NA TRBJ2-7 TRBV18 once CASSPRDSRTFTYEQYF TGTGCCAGCTCACCAAGAGATAGTCGTACTTTTACCTACGAGCAGTACTTC
15 NA TRBJ2-2 TRBV4-2 NA CASTLKEPDGGELFF TGTGCCAGCACACTTAAGGAACCGGACGGGGGGGAGCTGTTTTTT
18 TRBD2 TRBJ2-3 TRBV7-9 NA CASSLELASGTSRTTQYF TGTGCCAGCAGCTTAGAGTTGGCTAGCGGGACCTCGAGGACGACGCAGTATTTT
14 NA TRBJ2-5 TRBV7-3 NA CASSFHGQRETQYF TGTGCCAGCAGCTTTCATGGACAGAGAGAGACCCAGTACTTC
13 TRBD1 TRBJ1-2 TRBV7-9 once CASSPRGQGRYTF TGTGCCAGCAGCCCGAGAGGACAGGGACGCTACACCTTC
14 NA TRBJ2-7 TRBV18 NA CASSPSDGSYEQYF TGTGCCAGCTCACCCTCGGACGGATCCTACGAGCAGTACTTC
14 NA TRBJ1-2 TRBV4-1 NA CASSQVTGYYGYTF TGCGCCAGCAGCCAAGTCACGGGCTACTATGGCTACACCTTC
15 NA TRBJ2-1 TRBV9 once CASTKGRGSYNEQFF TGTGCCAGCACCAAAGGGCGGGGCTCCTACAATGAGCAGTTCTTC
16 TRBD1 TRBJ2-4 TRBV11-3 NA CASSSRDRLAKNIQYF TGTGCCAGCAGCTCCCGGGACAGGTTGGCCAAAAACATTCAGTACTTC
12 NA TRBJ2-5 TRBV19 NA CASSIPGETQYF TGTGCCAGTAGTATTCCTGGGGAGACCCAGTACTTC
15 NA TRBJ2-7 TRBV5-1 NA CASSLNQGPPYEQYF TGCGCCAGCAGCTTGAATCAGGGGCCCCCCTACGAGCAGTACTTC
13 NA TRBJ2-1 TRBV7-6 NA CASSSRPTNEQFF TGTGCCAGCAGCTCCCGACCAACGAATGAGCAGTTCTTC
14 TRBD2 TRBJ2-3 TRBV9 once CASSPGGGPDTQYF TGTGCCAGCAGCCCCGGGGGGGGCCCAGATACGCAGTATTTT
14 NA TRBJ1-4 TRBV18 NA CASSPPPGSEKLFF TGTGCCAGCTCACCCCCCCCAGGATCCGAAAAACTGTTTTTT
17 NA TRBJ1-1 TRBV7-8 NA CASSLPSYRDKNTEAFF TGTGCCAGCAGCTTACCGTCTTACAGGGATAAGAACACTGAAGCTTTCTTT
14 NA TRBJ2-2 TRBV7-3 NA CASSSTTSAGELFF TGTGCCAGCAGCTCGACTACTTCCGCCGGGGAGCTGTTTTTT
17 NA TRBJ2-6 TRBV18 NA CASSPPGRNSGANVLTF TGTGCCAGCTCACCACCTGGGCGGAACTCTGGGGCCAACGTCCTGACTTTC
13 NA TRBJ1-2 TRBV10-3 NA CAISDPKQGGYTF TGTGCCATCAGTGACCCAAAACAGGGCGGCTACACCTTC
16 TRBD1 TRBJ2-7 TRBV9 NA CASSVGGQGGSYEQYF TGTGCCAGCAGCGTCGGGGGACAGGGTGGGTCCTACGAGCAGTACTTC
13 NA TRBJ2-1 TRBV19 NA CASSIGGRRPQFF TGTGCCAGTAGTATAGGGGGCCGGCGCCCGCAGTTCTTC
12 NA TRBJ2-5 TRBV11-2 once CASSLSGETQYF TGTGCCAGCAGCTTAAGTGGAGAGACCCAGTACTTC
13 NA TRBJ2-2 TRBV25-1 NA CASSDRPTGELFF TGTGCCAGCAGTGATAGGCCAACGGGGGAGCTGTTTTTT
18 TRBD2 TRBJ2-2 TRBV14 NA CASSQDPGLAGVTGELFF TGTGCCAGCAGCCAAGACCCGGGACTAGCGGGAGTCACCGGGGAGCTGTTTTTT
13 NA TRBJ2-7 TRBV13 once CASSLRLVYEQYF TGTGCCAGCAGCTTAAGGCTAGTATACGAGCAGTACTTC
16 TRBD2 TRBJ2-5 TRBV25-1 NA CASSEFSGRAQETQYF TGTGCCAGCAGTGAATTTAGCGGGAGGGCCCAAGAGACCCAGTACTTC
15 TRBD1 TRBJ2-3 TRBV27 once CASSIEQGWTDTQYF TGTGCCAGCTCTATTGAACAGGGGTGGACAGATACGCAGTATTTT
19 TRBD2 TRBJ2-5 TRBV18 NA CASSPRLAADTRGEETQYF TGTGCCAGCTCCCCTAGACTAGCGGCAGACACTCGAGGGGAAGAGACCCAGTACTTC
17 NA TRBJ2-1 TRBV18 once CASSPPLTAGSYNEQFF TGTGCCAGCTCACCACCGCTCACAGCCGGCTCCTACAATGAGCAGTTCTTC
14 NA TRBJ2-7 TRBV5-1 NA CASSLAGTSLEQYF TGCGCCAGCAGCTTGGCAGGGACTTCCCTCGAGCAGTACTTC
12 NA TRBJ2-1 TRBV5-5 NA CASSLRDGEQFF TGTGCCAGCAGCTTGAGGGACGGGGAGCAGTTCTTC
12 NA TRBJ2-3 TRBV29-1 NA CSVGADTDTQYF TGCAGCGTTGGAGCAGACACAGATACGCAGTATTTT
12 NA TRBJ1-1 TRBV10-3 NA CAISGSDTEAFF TGTGCCATCAGTGGTTCTGACACTGAAGCTTTCTTT
13 NA TRBJ2-5 TRBV10-1 NA CASSDVAEETQYF TGCGCCAGCAGTGATGTAGCAGAAGAGACCCAGTACTTC
11 NA TRBJ1-1 TRBV20-1 NA CSAAAGTEAFF TGCAGTGCAGCGGCCGGGACTGAAGCTTTCTTT
15 TRBD2 TRBJ2-7 TRBV9 NA CASSVGGTKSYEQYF TGTGCCAGCAGCGTAGGCGGGACTAAGTCCTACGAGCAGTACTTC
15 NA TRBJ1-1 TRBV5-5 NA CASSLDGRGRTEAFF TGTGCCAGCAGCTTGGATGGACGGGGGAGGACTGAAGCTTTCTTT
15 NA TRBJ1-4 TRBV19 NA CASSIGTRAAEKLFF TGTGCCAGTAGTATAGGAACGCGGGCCGCGGAAAAACTGTTTTTT
12 NA TRBJ1-1 TRBV28 NA CASSLQNTEAFF TGTGCCAGCAGTCTACAGAACACTGAAGCTTTCTTT
18 TRBD2 TRBJ2-5 TRBV19 NA CASSIRTLAPPSGETQYF TGTGCCAGTAGTATCCGGACACTAGCGCCTCCCTCCGGAGAGACCCAGTACTTC
12 NA TRBJ1-4 TRBV7-9 NA CASSQRAGKLFF TGTGCCAGCAGTCAAAGGGCGGGAAAACTGTTTTTT
16 NA TRBJ2-1 TRBV7-9 NA CASTKGLLGGYNEQFF TGTGCCAGCACCAAAGGACTACTAGGGGGATACAATGAGCAGTTCTTC
13 TRBD1 TRBJ2-7 TRBV19 NA CASSPGTGGEQYF TGTGCCAGTAGTCCCGGGACAGGAGGGGAGCAGTACTTC
15 TRBD1 TRBJ2-7 TRBV19 once CASSIQGESLYEQYF TGTGCCAGTAGTATTCAGGGGGAGAGCCTATACGAGCAGTACTTC
14 NA TRBJ2-3 TRBV29-1 NA CSVGYPLSSDTQYF TGCAGCGTTGGGTATCCTCTCTCATCAGATACGCAGTATTTT
20 NA TRBJ1-5 TRBV19 NA CASRGRTDTTSGLRNQPQHF TGTGCCAGTAGAGGGAGGACGGACACTACCTCAGGCCTACGGAATCAGCCCCAGCATTTT